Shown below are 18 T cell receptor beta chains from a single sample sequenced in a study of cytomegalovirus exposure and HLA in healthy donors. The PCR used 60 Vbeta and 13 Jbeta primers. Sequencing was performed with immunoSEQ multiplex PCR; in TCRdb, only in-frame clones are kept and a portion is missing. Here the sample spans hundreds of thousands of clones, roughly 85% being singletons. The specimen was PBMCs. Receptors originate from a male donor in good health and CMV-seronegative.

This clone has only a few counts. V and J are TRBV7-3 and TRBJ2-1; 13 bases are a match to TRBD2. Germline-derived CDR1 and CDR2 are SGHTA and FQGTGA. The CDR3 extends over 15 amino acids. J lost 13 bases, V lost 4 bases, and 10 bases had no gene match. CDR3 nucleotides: TGTGCCAGCAGCTCAACCGGGACTAGCGGGGACGAACAGTTCTTC. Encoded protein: CASSSTGTSGDEQFF.

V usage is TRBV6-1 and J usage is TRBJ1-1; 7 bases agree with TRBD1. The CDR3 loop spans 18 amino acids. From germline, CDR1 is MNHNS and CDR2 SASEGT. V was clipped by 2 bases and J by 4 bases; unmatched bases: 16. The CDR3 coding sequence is TGTGCCAGCAGTGAACGAAGGACAGGCTTCCCCGGGGGCACTGAAGCTTTCTTT. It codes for CASSERRTGFPGGTEAFF.

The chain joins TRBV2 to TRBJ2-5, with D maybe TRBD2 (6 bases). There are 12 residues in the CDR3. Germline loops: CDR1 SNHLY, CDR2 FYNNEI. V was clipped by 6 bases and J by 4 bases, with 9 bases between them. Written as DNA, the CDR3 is TGTGCCAGCAGGACGGAGGGAGAGACCCAGTACTTC. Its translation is CASRTEGETQYF.

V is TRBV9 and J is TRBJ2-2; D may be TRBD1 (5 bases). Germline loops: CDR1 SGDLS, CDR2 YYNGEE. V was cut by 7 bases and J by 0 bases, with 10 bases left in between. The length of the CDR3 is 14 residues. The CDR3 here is CASRWTSNTGELFF. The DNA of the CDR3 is TGTGCCAGCCGCTGGACATCGAACACCGGGGAGCTGTTTTTT.

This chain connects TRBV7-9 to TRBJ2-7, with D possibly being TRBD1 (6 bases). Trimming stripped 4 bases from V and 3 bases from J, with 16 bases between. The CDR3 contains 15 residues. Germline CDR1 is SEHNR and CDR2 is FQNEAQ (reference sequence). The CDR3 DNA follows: TGTGCCAGCAGCTCAAACCGGGACACGGACTACGAGCAGTACTTC. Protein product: CASSSNRDTDYEQYF.

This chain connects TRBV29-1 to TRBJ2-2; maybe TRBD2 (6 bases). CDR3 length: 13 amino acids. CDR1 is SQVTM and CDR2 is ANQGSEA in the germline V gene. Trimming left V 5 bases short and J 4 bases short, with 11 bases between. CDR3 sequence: CSVTTRGTGELFF. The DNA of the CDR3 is TGCAGCGTTACCACGCGGGGCACCGGGGAGCTGTTTTTT.

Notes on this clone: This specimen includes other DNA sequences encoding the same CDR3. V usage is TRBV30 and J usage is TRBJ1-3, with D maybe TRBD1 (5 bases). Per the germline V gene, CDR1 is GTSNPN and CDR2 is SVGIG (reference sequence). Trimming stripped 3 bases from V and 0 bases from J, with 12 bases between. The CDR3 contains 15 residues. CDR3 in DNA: TGTGCCTGGAGCCGGGACTCCGGCTCTGGAAACACCATATATTTT. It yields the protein CAWSRDSGSGNTIYF.

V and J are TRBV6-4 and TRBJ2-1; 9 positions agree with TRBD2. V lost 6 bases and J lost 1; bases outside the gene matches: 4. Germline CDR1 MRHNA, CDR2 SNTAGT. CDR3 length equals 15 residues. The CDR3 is CASSISGGSYNEQFF. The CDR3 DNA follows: TGTGCCAGCAGCATAAGCGGGGGGTCCTACAATGAGCAGTTCTTC.

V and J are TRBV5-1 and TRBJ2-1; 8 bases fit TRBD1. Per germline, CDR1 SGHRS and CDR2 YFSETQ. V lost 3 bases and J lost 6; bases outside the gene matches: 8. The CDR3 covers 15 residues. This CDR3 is CASSYAGQGGNEQFF. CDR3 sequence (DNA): TGCGCCAGCAGCTATGCCGGACAGGGCGGCAATGAGCAGTTCTTC. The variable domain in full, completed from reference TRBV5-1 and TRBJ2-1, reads KAGVTQTPRYLIKTRGQQVTLSCSPISGHRSVSWYQQTPGQGLQFLFEYFSETQRNKGNFPGRFSGRQFSNSRSEMNVSTLELGDSALYLCASSYAGQGGNEQFFGPGTRLTVL.

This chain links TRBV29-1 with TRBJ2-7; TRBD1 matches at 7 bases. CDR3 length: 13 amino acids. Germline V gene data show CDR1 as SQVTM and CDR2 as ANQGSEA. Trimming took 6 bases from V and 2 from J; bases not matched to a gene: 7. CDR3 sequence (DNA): TGCAGCGTCCGAAGGACAGGAACCTACGAGCAGTACTTC. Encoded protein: CSVRRTGTYEQYF.

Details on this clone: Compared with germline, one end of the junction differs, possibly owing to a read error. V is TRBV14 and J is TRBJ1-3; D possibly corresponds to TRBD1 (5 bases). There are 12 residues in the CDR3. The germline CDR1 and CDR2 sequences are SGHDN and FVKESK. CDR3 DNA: TGTGCTAGCAGCCGGACAGGAAACACCATATATTTT. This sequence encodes CASSRTGNTIYF.

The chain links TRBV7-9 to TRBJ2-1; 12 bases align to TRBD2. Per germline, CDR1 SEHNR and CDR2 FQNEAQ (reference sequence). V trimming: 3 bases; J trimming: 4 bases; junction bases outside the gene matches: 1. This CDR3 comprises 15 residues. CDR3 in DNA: TGTGCCAGCAGCTTCGGACTAGCGGGATACAATGAGCAGTTCTTC. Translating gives CASSFGLAGYNEQFF.

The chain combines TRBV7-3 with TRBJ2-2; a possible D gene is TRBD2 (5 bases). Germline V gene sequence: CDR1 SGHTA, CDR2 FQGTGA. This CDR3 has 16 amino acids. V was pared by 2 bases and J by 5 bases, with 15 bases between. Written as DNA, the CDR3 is TGTGCCAGCAGCTTATCCCAAACTAGGAGTACCGGGGAGCTGTTTTTT. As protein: CASSLSQTRSTGELFF.

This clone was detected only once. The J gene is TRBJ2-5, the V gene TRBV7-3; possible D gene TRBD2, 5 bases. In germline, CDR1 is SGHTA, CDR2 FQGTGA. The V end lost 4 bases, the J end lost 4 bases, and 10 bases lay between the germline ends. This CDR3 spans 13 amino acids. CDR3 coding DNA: TGTGCCAGCAGCTCGAACACTAGAGAGACCCAGTACTTC. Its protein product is CASSSNTRETQYF.

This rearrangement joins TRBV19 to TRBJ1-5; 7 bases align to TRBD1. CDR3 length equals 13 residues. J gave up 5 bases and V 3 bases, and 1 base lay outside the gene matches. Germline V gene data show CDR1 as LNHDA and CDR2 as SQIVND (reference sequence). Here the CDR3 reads CASSIQGDQPQHF. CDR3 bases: TGTGCCAGTAGTATCCAGGGGGATCAGCCCCAGCATTTT.

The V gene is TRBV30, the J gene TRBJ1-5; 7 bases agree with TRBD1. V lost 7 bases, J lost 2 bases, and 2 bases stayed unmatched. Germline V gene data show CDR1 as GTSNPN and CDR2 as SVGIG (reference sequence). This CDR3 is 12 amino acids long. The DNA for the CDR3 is TGTGCCTCCGGACAGGGCAATCAGCCCCAGCATTTT. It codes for CASGQGNQPQHF.

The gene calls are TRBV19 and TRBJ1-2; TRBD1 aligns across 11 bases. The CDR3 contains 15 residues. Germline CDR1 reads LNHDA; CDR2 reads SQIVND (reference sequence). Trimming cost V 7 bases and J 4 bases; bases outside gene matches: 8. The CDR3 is CASNEGQGVGYGYTF. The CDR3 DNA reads TGTGCCAGTAACGAGGGACAGGGGGTGGGCTATGGCTACACCTTC. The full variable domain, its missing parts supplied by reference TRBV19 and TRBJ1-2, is DGGITQSPKYLFRKEGQNVTLSCEQNLNHDAMYWYRQDPGQGLRLIYYSQIVNDFQKGDIAEGYSVSREKKESFPLTVTSAQKNPTAFYLCASNEGQGVGYGYTFGSGTRLTVV.

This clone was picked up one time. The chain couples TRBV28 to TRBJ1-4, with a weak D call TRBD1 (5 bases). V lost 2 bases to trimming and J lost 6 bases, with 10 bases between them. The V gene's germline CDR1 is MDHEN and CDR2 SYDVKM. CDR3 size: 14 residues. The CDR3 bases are TGTGCCAGCAGTTTACCGGGGGGTGATGAAAAACTGTTTTTT. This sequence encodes CASSLPGGDEKLFF.